Below, 6 T cell receptor beta chains from the same sample are listed, as sequenced in a study of cytomegalovirus exposure and HLA in healthy donors. The study ran its PCR with 60 Vbeta and 13 Jbeta primers. Profiling relied on immunoSEQ multiplex PCR, and the TCRdb table lists in-frame clones only, not all of them. The sample holds 100,000 to 150,000 clones, more than 65% seen once. The sample taken for sequencing was PBMCs. The origin of the receptors is a man aged 45-65 years in good health and CMV-seronegative.

The J gene is TRBJ2-7, the V gene TRBV7-2, with D possibly being TRBD2 (6 bases). Germline assignment: CDR1 SGHTA and CDR2 FQGNSA. V lost 4 bases and J lost 1, with 14 bases in between. The CDR3 length is 15 residues. The CDR3 reads CASSSSGGVSYEQYF. The CDR3 nucleotides are TGTGCCAGCAGCTCGTCCGGCGGGGTGTCCTACGAGCAGTACTTC.

The chain recombines TRBV7-3 with TRBJ2-5, with D possibly being TRBD2 (7 bases). The V end was cut by 2 bases, the J end by 5 bases, with 12 bases between. Looked up from germline, CDR1 is SGHTA and CDR2 is FQGTGA. The CDR3 runs to 14 residues. In DNA form, the CDR3 reads TGTGCCAGCAGCTTAGGGGGGGCCCTGGAGACCCAGTACTTC. The encoded protein is CASSLGGALETQYF.

The chain uses TRBV30 and TRBJ2-7; a possible D gene is TRBD2 (5 bases). CDR3 size: 15 residues. Germline V gives CDR1 GTSNPN, CDR2 SVGIG (reference sequence). V gave up 1 base and J gave up 3 bases, with 16 bases separating them. DNA of the CDR3: TGTGCCTGGAGTGAAGGCGGGTCTAGGGTCTACGAGCAGTACTTC. As protein: CAWSEGGSRVYEQYF. Variable domain in full (rest from reference TRBV30 and TRBJ2-7): SQTIHQWPATLVQPVGSPLSLECTVEGTSNPNLYWYRQAAGRGLQLLFYSVGIGQISSEVPQNLSASRPQDRQFILSSKKLLLSDSGFYLCAWSEGGSRVYEQYFGPGTRLTVT.

The chain recombines TRBV5-1 with TRBJ1-3, with no clear D. V was trimmed by 10 bases and J by 0 bases, leaving 11 bases between them. CDR1 is SGHRS, CDR2 YFSETQ, per germline. The CDR3 has 13 residues. In nucleotides, the CDR3 is TGCGCCTCCAGTCTGTCCTCTGGAAACACCATATATTTT. Amino acids: CASSLSSGNTIYF.

As for this clone: The junction does not match germline at one end; this may be a read error. The chain uses TRBV6-1 and TRBJ2-1; D remains ambiguous. This CDR3 is built from 13 residues. Germline-derived CDR1 and CDR2 are MNHNS and SASEGT. Written as DNA, the CDR3 is TGTGCCGGCAGTGCCCATGGCTGGAATGAGCAGTTCTTC. Translated: CAGSAHGWNEQFF.

The chain recombines TRBV5-6 with TRBJ2-7; D is possibly TRBD1 (5 bases). Per the germline V gene, CDR1 is SGHDT and CDR2 is YYEEEE. The CDR3 consists of 15 residues. The V gene lost 3 bases and the J gene lost 2 bases, with 15 bases spanning the gap. The CDR3 nucleotides read TGTGCCAGCAGCTCCTGGACAAGTTTACCCTACGAGCAGTACTTC. Translating it yields CASSSWTSLPYEQYF.